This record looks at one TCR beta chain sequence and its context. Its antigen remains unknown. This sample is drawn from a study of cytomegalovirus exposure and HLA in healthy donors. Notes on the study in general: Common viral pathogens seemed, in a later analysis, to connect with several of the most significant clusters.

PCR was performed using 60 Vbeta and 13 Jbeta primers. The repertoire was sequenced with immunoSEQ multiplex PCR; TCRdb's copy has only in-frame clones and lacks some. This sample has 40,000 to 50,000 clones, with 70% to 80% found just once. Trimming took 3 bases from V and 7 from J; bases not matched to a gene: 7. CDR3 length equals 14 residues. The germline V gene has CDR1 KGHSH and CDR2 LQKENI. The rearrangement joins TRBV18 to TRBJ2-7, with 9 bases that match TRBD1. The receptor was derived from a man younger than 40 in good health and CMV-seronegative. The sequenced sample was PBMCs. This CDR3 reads CASSPGTGSWEQYF. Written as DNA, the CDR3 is TGTGCCAGCTCACCCGGGACAGGGAGTTGGGAGCAGTACTTC.